A selection of T cell receptor beta chains follows, all from one sample in a study of T cells in Graves' hyperthyroidism and ophthalmopathy. TCRdb ran MiXCR on the multiplex PCR reads and lists one entry per CDR3 protein. The table lists 300,000 to 450,000 distinct CDR3 sequences, roughly 18% of them singletons. What was sequenced was blood. The receptor source for this set is a man between 18 and 35 years old with Graves' ophthalmopathy. CDR3s include the opening cysteine and the closing phenylalanine or tryptophan. A D gene is named only where the DNA matches it firmly. Not all rows give a size; the values are once, few, many and, for expanded clones, a class.

D	V	size	J	CDR3	DNA
.	TRBV5-1	many	TRBJ1-1	CASSREQAGRTEAFF	TGCGCCAGCAGCCGGGAGCAGGCCGGACGTACTGAAGCTTTCTTT
TRBD1	TRBV5-1	many	TRBJ1-1	CASSEGTGATSEAFF	TGCGCCAGCAGCGAGGGGACAGGGGCGACATCTGAAGCTTTCTTT
.	TRBV3-1	many	TRBJ1-1	CASSQEWRGTEAFF	TGTGCCAGCAGCCAAGAATGGAGGGGGACTGAAGCTTTCTTT
.	TRBV5-1	many	TRBJ1-1	CASSPVMNTEAFF	TGCGCCAGCAGCCCAGTCATGAACACTGAAGCTTTCTTT
TRBD2	TRBV6-1	.	TRBJ2-1	CASTPGGGNGEQFF	TGTGCCAGCACCCCGGGGGGGGGAAATGGTGAGCAGTTCTTC
TRBD1	TRBV9	.	TRBJ2-7	CASSEADRGGFYEQYF	TGTGCCAGCAGCGAAGCCGACAGGGGGGGATTCTACGAGCAGTACTTC
.	TRBV5-4	few	TRBJ2-5	CASSLVPIQETQYF	TGTGCCAGCAGCTTGGTTCCGATACAAGAGACCCAGTACTTC
.	TRBV3-1	many	TRBJ2-1	CASSQPGNEQFF	TGTGCCAGCAGCCAACCGGGAAATGAGCAGTTCTTC
.	TRBV5-8	.	TRBJ2-5	CASSPTTTWETQYF	TGTGCCAGCAGCCCGACAACGACCTGGGAGACCCAGTACTTC
.	TRBV19	.	TRBJ1-2	CASSIERRHYGYTF	TGTGCCAGTAGTATAGAGCGCCGACACTATGGCTACACCTTC
.	TRBV12-3/TRBV12-4	.	TRBJ1-2	CASSLRAGYGYTF	TGTGCCAGCTCCCTTCGGGCCGGCTATGGCTACACCTTC
.	TRBV9	few	TRBJ1-6	CASSTYLGDNSPLHF	TGTGCCAGCAGCACCTATTTGGGGGATAATTCACCCCTCCACTTT
TRBD2	TRBV9	.	TRBJ2-2	CASSPGGLGELFF	TGTGCCAGCAGCCCGGGGGGGCTCGGGGAGCTGTTTTTT
TRBD2	TRBV7-2	.	TRBJ2-1	CASSLAGAGYNEQFF	TGTGCCAGCAGCTTGGCGGGAGCGGGCTACAATGAGCAGTTCTTC
.	TRBV15	few	TRBJ2-7	CATSRVGGETYEQYF	TGTGCCACCAGCAGGGTTGGCGGGGAAACCTACGAGCAGTACTTC
TRBD1	TRBV7-9	many	TRBJ2-3	CASSFLQGANTDAQYF	TGTGCCAGCAGCTTCCTACAGGGGGCTAACACAGATGCGCAGTATTTT
TRBD1	TRBV9	few	TRBJ2-5	CASSPWKGPSGTALETQYF	TGTGCCAGCTCACCATGGAAGGGACCCTCCGGGACAGCCCTAGAGACCCAGTACTTC
.	TRBV3-1	.	TRBJ2-7	CASRASDSSSYEQYF	TGTGCCAGCAGAGCCTCGGACAGCAGCTCCTACGAGCAGTACTTC